This TCR beta chain stems from a study of control samples from healthy donors and cancer patients. This clone was seen at least ten times. Produced via immunoSEQ multiplex PCR; TCRdb's table is partial and in-frame only. The sample lists approximately 98,000 clones, about 80% occurring once. This receptor was identified in a man younger than 35 in good health. Sequencing was performed on blood.

The CDR3 sequence: CASRLRLAGEAGELFF. The CDR3, as DNA: TGTGCCAGTCGCCTCCGGCTAGCGGGGGAAGCCGGGGAGCTGTTTTTT. This sequence joins TRBV28 and TRBJ2-2; 10 bases fit TRBD2. V gave up 9 bases and J gave up 6 bases; unmatched junction bases: 13. This CDR3 region has 16 residues. Germline CDR1 is MDHEN and CDR2 is SYDVKM.